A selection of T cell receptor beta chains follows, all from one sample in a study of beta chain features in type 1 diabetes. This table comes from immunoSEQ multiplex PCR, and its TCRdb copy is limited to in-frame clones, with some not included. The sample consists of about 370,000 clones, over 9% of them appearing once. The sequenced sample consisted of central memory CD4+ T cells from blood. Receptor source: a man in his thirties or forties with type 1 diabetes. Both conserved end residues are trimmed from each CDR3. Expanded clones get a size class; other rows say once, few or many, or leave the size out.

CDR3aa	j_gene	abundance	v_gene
ASSYRQATNTGELF	TRBJ2-2	.	TRBV5-6
ASTLSLGQNYEQY	TRBJ2-7	few	TRBV28
ASSVSVTSGTSYEQY	TRBJ2-7	.	TRBV5-1
ASSQVVGEQY	TRBJ2-7	.	TRBV5-6
ASSLSRLNTEAF	TRBJ1-1	few	TRBV7-6
ASSLHVGGRDQPQH	TRBJ1-5	many	TRBV7-2
ASRLAREQF	TRBJ2-1	.	TRBV5-6
ASSRSLTGGPDTQY	TRBJ2-3	few	TRBV7-2
ASSISPGDTQY	TRBJ2-3	.	TRBV19
ASSSLAGGREETQY	TRBJ2-5	few	TRBV27
ASSFAQGDTEAF	TRBJ1-1	few	TRBV5-1
ASSARLAGSQETQY	TRBJ2-5	medium-sized	TRBV21-1
ASSPTGGETQY	TRBJ2-5	few	TRBV19
ASSLSQAGTEAF	TRBJ1-1	.	TRBV28
ASSLLPLAGHQETQY	TRBJ2-5	.	TRBV27
ASSLVAGASTDTQY	TRBJ2-3	few	TRBV7-8
ASSQTLDAETQY	TRBJ2-5	few	TRBV5-8
APGTGGFIRNEQF	TRBJ2-1	few	TRBV19
ASSEVARFSYEQY	TRBJ2-7	.	TRBV6-1
ASSLGQSKYSDTQY	TRBJ2-3	.	TRBV5-5
AIRGGASSYNEQF	TRBJ2-1	.	TRBV28
ASSPDSGGVGKLF	TRBJ1-4	few	TRBV27
ASSSGRNYGYT	TRBJ1-2	.	TRBV28
ASSYLDREGQPQH	TRBJ1-5	.	TRBV28
ASSPRQLTANYGYT	TRBJ1-2	few	TRBV7-9
ASSLKGTGSWYEQF	TRBJ2-1	.	TRBV27
SARARDTQY	TRBJ2-3	.	TRBV20-1
ASSRDKGSYEQY	TRBJ2-7	few	TRBV5-4
ASSPRLAGGIEQY	TRBJ2-7	few	TRBV27
ASSELLAYEQY	TRBJ2-7	.	TRBV6-1
ASSFRGLAASTDTQY	TRBJ2-3	few	TRBV7-3
ASRLDTSGASYEQY	TRBJ2-7	.	TRBV27
ASSSRRGNNEQF	TRBJ2-1	.	TRBV4-1
ASSPGGRNGYT	TRBJ1-2	.	TRBV28
ASRKNPYLGNEQF	TRBJ2-1	.	TRBV2
ASSLSSGSRIAGQF	TRBJ2-1	.	TRBV18
ASSFERGDQPQH	TRBJ1-5	few	TRBV28
ASSLGPTGAHNQPQH	TRBJ1-5	once	TRBV13
ASSRESGSLADTQY	TRBJ2-3	.	TRBV18
ASSLVGSGNQPQH	TRBJ1-5	.	TRBV11-2
ASRVQGSLEQY	TRBJ2-7	few	TRBV28
ASIFTGGHTEAF	TRBJ1-1	.	TRBV11-2
ASSLQQADSPLH	TRBJ1-6	.	TRBV5-1
ASRRTGTSGLEQY	TRBJ2-7	few	TRBV27
ASSERRGGSYNEQF	TRBJ2-1	few	TRBV2
ASSYSWGNTGELF	TRBJ2-2	few	TRBV6-6
ASSQDRRAHYGYT	TRBJ1-2	.	TRBV4-3
ASSTHLGTGRNQPQH	TRBJ1-5	.	TRBV19
ASSGLYLAKNIQY	TRBJ2-4	.	TRBV21-1
ASTTAAYTDEQY	TRBJ2-7	.	TRBV28
ASSVLAGSNYNEQF	TRBJ2-1	few	TRBV9
AVLWLSGANVLT	TRBJ2-6	few	TRBV10-2
ASSYPGGGLEAF	TRBJ1-1	.	TRBV6-5
ASSFSKAGGQETQY	TRBJ2-5	.	TRBV28